This T cell receptor (beta chain) was identified in a study of OX40 agonist ivuxolimab in advanced cancers. The CDR3 contains 12 residues. V shed 5 bases and J 6 bases; nucleotides not matched to a gene: 3. CDR1 is SGHNT and CDR2 is YENEEA in the germline V gene. Clones were sequenced by immunoSEQ multiplex PCR, and TCRdb holds only the in-frame ones, with some missing. Found here are around 60,000 clones, approximately 80% of them singletons; the top ten hold over 2%. The material sequenced was CD4+ or CD8+ T cells sorted from blood, taken in a trial of the OX40 agonist ivuxolimab. This clonotype originated in an adult with an advanced solid tumor such as melanoma, head and neck, liver or kidney cancer. The rearrangement joins TRBV11-3 to TRBJ1-2, with 7 bases that match TRBD1. CDR3 region: CASSTQGDGYTF. The CDR3 bases are TGTGCCAGCAGCACCCAGGGGGATGGCTACACCTTC.